This T cell receptor (beta chain) emerged from a study of blood T cell repertoires in COVID-19. The wider study: From the United States, Italy and Spain came samples of acute and convalescent COVID-19.

Here immunoSEQ multiplex PCR was the method, and the copy in TCRdb shows in-frame clones only, minus some. The top ten hold around 5.4% of the sample, which has approximately 150,000 clones, around 83% seen once. The source is a woman aged 45 to 65 with COVID-19, enrolled during active disease. The sequenced sample was peripheral blood.

Here the CDR3 reads CASSEGTARSTIYF. The DNA of the CDR3 is TGTGCCAGTAGTGAAGGGACAGCTCGGTCCACCATATATTTT. The chain carries TRBV19 and TRBJ1-3; 7 bases map to TRBD1. The CDR3 contains 14 residues. CDR1 is LNHDA and CDR2 is SQIVND in the germline V gene (reference sequence). V lost 5 bases, J lost 9 bases, and 10 bases stayed unmatched. Using reference TRBV19 and TRBJ1-3 for the parts outside the CDR3, the full variable domain is DGGITQSPKYLFRKEGQNVTLSCEQNLNHDAMYWYRQDPGQGLRLIYYSQIVNDFQKGDIAEGYSVSREKKESFPLTVTSAQKNPTAFYLCASSEGTARSTIYFGEGSWLTVV.